The text below deals with one T cell receptor (beta chain). PCR primers comprised 60 Vbeta and 13 Jbeta primers. Profiling relied on immunoSEQ multiplex PCR, and the TCRdb table lists in-frame clones only, not all of them. Of 150,000 to 250,000 clones listed, around 86% were seen once; the top ten hold 6.5%. The record originates from a study of cytomegalovirus exposure and HLA in healthy donors. This CDR3 is built from 15 residues. CDR1 is SGHNT, CDR2 YYREEE, per germline (reference sequence). With 3 bases clipped from V and 3 bases from J, the junction kept 8 bases outside the gene matches. This chain links TRBV5-4 with TRBJ2-7, with 8 bases fitting TRBD2. The receptor was derived from a woman in her forties or fifties in good health and CMV-seropositive. The material sequenced was PBMCs. The CDR3 reads CASSWGSGRLYEQYF. DNA for the CDR3: TGTGCCAGCAGCTGGGGAAGCGGGAGACTCTACGAGCAGTACTTC.